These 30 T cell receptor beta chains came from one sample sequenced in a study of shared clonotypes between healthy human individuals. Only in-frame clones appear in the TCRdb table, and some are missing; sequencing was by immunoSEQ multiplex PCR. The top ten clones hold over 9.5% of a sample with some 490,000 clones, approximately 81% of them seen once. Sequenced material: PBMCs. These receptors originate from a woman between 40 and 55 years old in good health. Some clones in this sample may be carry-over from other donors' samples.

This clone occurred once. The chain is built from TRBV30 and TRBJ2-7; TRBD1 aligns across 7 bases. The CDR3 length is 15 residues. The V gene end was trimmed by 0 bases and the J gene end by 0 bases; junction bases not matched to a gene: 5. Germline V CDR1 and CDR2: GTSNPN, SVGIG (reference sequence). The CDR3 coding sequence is TGTGCCTGGAGTGTACCGACAGGGAGCTCCTACGAGCAGTACTTC. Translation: CAWSVPTGSSYEQYF.

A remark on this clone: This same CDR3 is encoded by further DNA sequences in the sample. The CDR3 nucleotides are TGTGCCAGCAGCGTAGGGGGCAGGGACAGCGAGACCCAGTACTTC. Protein: CASSVGGRDSETQYF. The J gene is TRBJ2-5, the V gene TRBV9; 7 positions agree with TRBD1. The germline CDR1 and CDR2 sequences are SGDLS and YYNGEE. The CDR3 contains 15 residues. The junction had 7 bases not matched to a gene; V was cut back by 0 bases and J by 5 bases.

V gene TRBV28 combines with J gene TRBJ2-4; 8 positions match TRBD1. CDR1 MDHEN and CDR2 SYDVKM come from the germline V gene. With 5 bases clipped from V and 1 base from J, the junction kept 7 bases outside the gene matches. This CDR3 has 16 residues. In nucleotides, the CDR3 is TGTGCCAGCAGTCCTCAGGGGGCTGGCGCCAAAAACATTCAGTACTTC. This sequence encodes CASSPQGAGAKNIQYF. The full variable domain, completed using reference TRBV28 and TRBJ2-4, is DVKVTQSSRYLVKRTGEKVFLECVQDMDHENMFWYRQDPGLGLRLIYFSYDVKMKEKGDIPEGYSVSREKKERFSLILESASTNQTSMYLCASSPQGAGAKNIQYFGAGTRLSVL.

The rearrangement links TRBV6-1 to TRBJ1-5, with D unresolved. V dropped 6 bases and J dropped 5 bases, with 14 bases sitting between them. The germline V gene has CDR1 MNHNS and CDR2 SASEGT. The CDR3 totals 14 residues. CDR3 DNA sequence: TGTGCCAGCAGCCACGGAGGGCCGGATCAGCCCCAGCATTTT. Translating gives CASSHGGPDQPQHF.

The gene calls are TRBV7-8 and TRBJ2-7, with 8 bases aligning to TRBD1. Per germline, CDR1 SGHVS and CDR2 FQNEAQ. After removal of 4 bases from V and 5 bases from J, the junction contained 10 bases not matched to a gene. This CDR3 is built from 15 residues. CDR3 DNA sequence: TGTGCCAGCAGCTCAGGACAGGGCCGCAACAACGAGCAGTACTTC. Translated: CASSSGQGRNNEQYF.

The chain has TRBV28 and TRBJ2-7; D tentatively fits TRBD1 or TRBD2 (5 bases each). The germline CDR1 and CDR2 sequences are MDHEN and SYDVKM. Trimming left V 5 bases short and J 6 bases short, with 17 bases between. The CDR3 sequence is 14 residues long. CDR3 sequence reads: CASSPPRKGTEQYF. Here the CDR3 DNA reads TGTGCCAGCAGTCCACCTAGGAAGGGGACCGAGCAGTACTTC.

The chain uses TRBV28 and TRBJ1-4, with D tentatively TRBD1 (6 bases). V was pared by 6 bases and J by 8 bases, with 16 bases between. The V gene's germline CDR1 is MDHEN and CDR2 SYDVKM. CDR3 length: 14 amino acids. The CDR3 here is CASRPTGIQEKLFF. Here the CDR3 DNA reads TGTGCCAGCAGACCCACAGGGATCCAGGAAAAACTGTTTTTT. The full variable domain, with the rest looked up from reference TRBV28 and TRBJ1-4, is DVKVTQSSRYLVKRTGEKVFLECVQDMDHENMFWYRQDPGLGLRLIYFSYDVKMKEKGDIPEGYSVSREKKERFSLILESASTNQTSMYLCASRPTGIQEKLFFGSGTQLSVL.

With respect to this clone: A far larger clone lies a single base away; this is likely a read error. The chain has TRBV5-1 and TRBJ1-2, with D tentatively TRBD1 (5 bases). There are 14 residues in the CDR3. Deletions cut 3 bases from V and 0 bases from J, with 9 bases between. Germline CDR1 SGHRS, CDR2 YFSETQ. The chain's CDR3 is CASSSQDPNYGYTF. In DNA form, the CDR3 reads TGCGCCAGCAGCTCACAGGATCCTAACTATGGCTACACCTTC.

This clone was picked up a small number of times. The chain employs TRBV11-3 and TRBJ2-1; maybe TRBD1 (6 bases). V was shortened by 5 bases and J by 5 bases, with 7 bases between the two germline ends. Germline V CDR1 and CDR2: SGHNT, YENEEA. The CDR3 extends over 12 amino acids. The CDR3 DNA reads TGTGCCAGCAGCGAGGGGGACAATGAGCAGTTCTTC. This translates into CASSEGDNEQFF. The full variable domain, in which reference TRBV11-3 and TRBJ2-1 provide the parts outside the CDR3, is EAGVVQSPRYKIIEKKQPVAFWCNPISGHNTLYWYLQNLGQGPELLIRYENEEAVDDSQLPKDRFSAERLKGVDSTLKIQPAELGDSAVYLCASSEGDNEQFFGPGTRLTVL.

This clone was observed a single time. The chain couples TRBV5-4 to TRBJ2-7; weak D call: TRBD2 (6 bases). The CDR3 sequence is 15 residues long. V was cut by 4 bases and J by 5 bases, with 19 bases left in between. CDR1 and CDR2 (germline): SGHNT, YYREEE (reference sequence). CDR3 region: CASSPGGEVFHEQYF. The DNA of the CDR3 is TGTGCCAGCAGCCCAGGCGGGGAGGTTTTCCACGAGCAGTACTTC.

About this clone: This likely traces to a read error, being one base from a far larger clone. The DNA of the CDR3 is TGCGCCAGCAGCCAATATGCCGCGGGAGGAGTCTTTGCAGATACGCAGTATTTT. Amino acid sequence: CASSQYAAGGVFADTQYF. The chain employs TRBV4-3 and TRBJ2-3, with TRBD2 matching 8 bases. Germline V gene sequence: CDR1 LGHNA, CDR2 YSLEER. The V segment lost 2 bases and the J segment 4 bases; nucleotides outside the gene matches: 14. CDR3 size: 18 residues.

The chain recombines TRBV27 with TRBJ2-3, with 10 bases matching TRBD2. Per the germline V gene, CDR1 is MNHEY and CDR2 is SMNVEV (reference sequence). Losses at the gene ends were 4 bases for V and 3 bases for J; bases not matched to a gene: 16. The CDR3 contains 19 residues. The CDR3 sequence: CASSSQLRLLAGQTDTQYF. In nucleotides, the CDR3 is TGTGCCAGCAGTTCCCAGCTGAGACTACTAGCGGGGCAGACAGATACGCAGTATTTT.

The CDR3 sequence: CAWSVGWTNLRETQYF. The DNA for the CDR3 is TGTGCCTGGAGTGTAGGGTGGACGAATCTCCGGGAGACCCAGTACTTC. This sequence joins TRBV30 and TRBJ2-5; no clear D gene. The CDR3 consists of 16 residues. Trimming cost V 0 bases and J 5 bases, with 19 bases left between them. Looked up from germline, CDR1 is GTSNPN and CDR2 is SVGIG (reference sequence).

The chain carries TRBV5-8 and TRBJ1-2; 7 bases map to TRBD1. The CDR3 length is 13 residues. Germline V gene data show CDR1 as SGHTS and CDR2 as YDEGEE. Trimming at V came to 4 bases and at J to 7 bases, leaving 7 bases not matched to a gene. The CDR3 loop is CASSDRVDGGYTF. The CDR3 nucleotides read TGTGCCAGCAGCGACAGGGTAGACGGTGGCTACACCTTC.

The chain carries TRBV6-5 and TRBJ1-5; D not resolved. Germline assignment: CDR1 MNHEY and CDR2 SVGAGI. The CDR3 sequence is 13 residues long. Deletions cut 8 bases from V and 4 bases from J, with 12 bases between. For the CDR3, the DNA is TGTGCCAGCTCTGGAGACCGAAATCAGCCCCAGCATTTT. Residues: CASSGDRNQPQHF.

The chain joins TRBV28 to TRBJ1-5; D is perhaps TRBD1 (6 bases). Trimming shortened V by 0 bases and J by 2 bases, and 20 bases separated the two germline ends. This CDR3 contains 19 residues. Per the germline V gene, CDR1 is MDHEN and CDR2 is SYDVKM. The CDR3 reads CASSLWPALTQGRNQPQHF. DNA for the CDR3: TGTGCCAGCAGTTTATGGCCCGCATTAACACAGGGTCGCAATCAGCCCCAGCATTTT.

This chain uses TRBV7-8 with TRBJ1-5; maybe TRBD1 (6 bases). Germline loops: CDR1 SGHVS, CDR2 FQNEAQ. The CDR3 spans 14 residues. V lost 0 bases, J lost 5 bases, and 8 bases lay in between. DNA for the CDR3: TGTGCCAGCAGCTTAGCACAGGGTGATCAGCCCCAGCATTTT. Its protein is CASSLAQGDQPQHF.

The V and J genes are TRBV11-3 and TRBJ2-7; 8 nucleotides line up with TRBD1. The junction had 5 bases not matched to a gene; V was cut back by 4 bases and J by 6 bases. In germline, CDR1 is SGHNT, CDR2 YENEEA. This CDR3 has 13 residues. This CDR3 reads CASSSGQGSEQYF. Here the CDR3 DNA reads TGTGCCAGCAGCTCAGGACAGGGCTCCGAGCAGTACTTC.

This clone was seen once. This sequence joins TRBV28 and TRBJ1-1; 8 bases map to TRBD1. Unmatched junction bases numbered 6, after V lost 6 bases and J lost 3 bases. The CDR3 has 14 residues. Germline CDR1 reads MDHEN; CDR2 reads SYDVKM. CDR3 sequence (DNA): TGTGCCAGCAGATGGACAGGGCGTTACACTGAAGCTTTCTTT. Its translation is CASRWTGRYTEAFF. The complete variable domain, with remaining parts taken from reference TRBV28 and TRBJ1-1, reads DVKVTQSSRYLVKRTGEKVFLECVQDMDHENMFWYRQDPGLGLRLIYFSYDVKMKEKGDIPEGYSVSREKKERFSLILESASTNQTSMYLCASRWTGRYTEAFFGQGTRLTVV.

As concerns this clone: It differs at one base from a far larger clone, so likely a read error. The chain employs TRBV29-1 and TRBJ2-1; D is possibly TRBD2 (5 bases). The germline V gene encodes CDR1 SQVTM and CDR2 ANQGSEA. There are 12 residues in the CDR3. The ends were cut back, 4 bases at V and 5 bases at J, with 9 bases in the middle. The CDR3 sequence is CSVGRLHNEQFF. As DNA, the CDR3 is TGCAGCGTTGGGAGGCTTCACAATGAGCAGTTCTTC.

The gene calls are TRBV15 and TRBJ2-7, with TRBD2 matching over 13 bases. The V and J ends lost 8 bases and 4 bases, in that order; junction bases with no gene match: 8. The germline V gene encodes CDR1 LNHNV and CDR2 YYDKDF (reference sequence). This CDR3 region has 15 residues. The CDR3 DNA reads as TGTGCCACCGGGGGTCGGGGACTAGCGGGATACGAGCAGTACTTC. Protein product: CATGGRGLAGYEQYF. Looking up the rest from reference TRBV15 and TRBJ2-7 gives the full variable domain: DAMVIQNPRYQVTQFGKPVTLSCSQTLNHNVMYWYQQKSSQAPKLLFHYYDKDFNNEADTPDNFQSRRPNTSFCFLDIRSPGLGDTAMYLCATGGRGLAGYEQYFGPGTRLTVT.

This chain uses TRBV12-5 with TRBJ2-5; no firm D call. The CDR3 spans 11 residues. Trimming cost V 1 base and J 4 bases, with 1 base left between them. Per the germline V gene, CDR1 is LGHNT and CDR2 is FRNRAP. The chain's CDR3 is CASGLGETQYF. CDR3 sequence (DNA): TGTGCTAGTGGTTTGGGAGAGACCCAGTACTTC.

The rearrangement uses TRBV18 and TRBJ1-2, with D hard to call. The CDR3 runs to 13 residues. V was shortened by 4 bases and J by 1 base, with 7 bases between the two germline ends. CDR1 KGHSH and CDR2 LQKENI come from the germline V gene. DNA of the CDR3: TGTGCCAGCTCACAGGGTTTTAACTATGGCTACACCTTC. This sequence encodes CASSQGFNYGYTF.

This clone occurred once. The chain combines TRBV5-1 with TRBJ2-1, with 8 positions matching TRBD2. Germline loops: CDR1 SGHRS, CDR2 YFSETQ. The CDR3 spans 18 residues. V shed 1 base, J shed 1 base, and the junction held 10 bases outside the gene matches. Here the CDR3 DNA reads TGCGCCAGCAGCTTGCAGGGACTAGGGTCCCTATCCTACAATGAGCAGTTCTTC. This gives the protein CASSLQGLGSLSYNEQFF.

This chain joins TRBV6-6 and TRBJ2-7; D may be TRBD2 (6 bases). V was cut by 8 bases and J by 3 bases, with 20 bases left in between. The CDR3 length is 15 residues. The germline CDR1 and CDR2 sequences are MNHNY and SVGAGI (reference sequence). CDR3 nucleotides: TGTGCCAGCCAAAGGACCGGGAGCATAAACTACGAGCAGTACTTC. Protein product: CASQRTGSINYEQYF.

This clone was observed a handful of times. Here the CDR3 reads CASIPTGRFSGELFF. CDR3 nucleotides: TGTGCCAGTATCCCGACAGGGCGTTTTTCCGGGGAGCTGTTTTTT. J is TRBJ2-2 and V is TRBV19; 7 nucleotides align to TRBD1. The CDR3 runs to 15 residues. Germline CDR1 and CDR2: LNHDA and SQIVND (reference sequence). V shed 7 bases, J shed 6 bases, and the junction held 11 bases outside the gene matches.

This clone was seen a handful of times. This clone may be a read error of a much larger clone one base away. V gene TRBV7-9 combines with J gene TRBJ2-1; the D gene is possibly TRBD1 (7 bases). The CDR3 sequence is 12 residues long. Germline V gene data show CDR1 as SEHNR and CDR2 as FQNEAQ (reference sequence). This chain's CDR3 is CASTSGGYEQLF. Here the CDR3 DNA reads TGTGCCAGCACCTCAGGGGGGTATGAGCAGCTCTTC.

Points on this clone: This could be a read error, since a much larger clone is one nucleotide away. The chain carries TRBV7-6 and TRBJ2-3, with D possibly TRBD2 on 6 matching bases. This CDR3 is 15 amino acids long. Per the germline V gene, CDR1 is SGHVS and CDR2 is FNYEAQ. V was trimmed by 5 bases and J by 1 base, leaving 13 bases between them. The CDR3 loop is CASSPRAGRTDTQYF. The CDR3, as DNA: TGTGCCAGCAGCCCCCGGGCGGGACGCACAGATACGCAGTATTTT.

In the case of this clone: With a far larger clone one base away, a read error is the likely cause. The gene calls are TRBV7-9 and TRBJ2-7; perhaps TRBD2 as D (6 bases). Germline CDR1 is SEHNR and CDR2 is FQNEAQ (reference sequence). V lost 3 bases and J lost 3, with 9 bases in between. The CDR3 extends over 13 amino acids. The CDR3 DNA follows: TGTGCCAGCAGCTTTGTGGGGGGCTACGAGCAGTACTTC. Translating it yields CASSFVGGYEQYF.

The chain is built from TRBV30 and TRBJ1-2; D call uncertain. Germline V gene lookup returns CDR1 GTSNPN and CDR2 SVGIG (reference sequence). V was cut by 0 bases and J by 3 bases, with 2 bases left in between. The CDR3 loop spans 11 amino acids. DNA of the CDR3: TGTGCCTGGAGTGTGGACTATGGCTACACCTTC. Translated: CAWSVDYGYTF.